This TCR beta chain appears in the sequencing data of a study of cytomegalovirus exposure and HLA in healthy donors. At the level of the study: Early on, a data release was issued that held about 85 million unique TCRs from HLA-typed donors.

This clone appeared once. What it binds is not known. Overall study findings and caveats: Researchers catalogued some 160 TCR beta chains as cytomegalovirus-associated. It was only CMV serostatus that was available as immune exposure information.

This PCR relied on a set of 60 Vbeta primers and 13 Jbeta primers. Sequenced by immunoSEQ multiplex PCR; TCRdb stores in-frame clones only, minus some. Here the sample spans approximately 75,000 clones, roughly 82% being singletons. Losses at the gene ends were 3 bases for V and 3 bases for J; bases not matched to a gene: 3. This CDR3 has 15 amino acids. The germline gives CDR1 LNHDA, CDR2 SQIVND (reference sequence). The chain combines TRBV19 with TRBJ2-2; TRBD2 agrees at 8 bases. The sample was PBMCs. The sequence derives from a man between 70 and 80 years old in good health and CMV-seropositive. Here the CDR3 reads CASSIRGGDTGELFF. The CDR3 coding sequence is TGTGCCAGTAGTATTCGGGGGGGCGACACCGGGGAGCTGTTTTTT.